Listed below are T cell receptor beta chains from one sample, sequenced in a study of monozygotic twins with cystic fibrosis. Clones were read by immunoSEQ multiplex PCR, and TCRdb kept only the in-frame ones, dropping some. The sample has approximately 7,500 clones; 94% are singletons. The specimen was blood. Receptors originate from a boy aged 2-15 years with cystic fibrosis. The CDR3 runs from the conserved cysteine through the conserved F or W. The D gene is left open where the match is weak. Clone size is shown for a subset of rows, as once, few, many or a class of expanded clone.

NA,TRBV7-7,TRBD1,TRBJ2-3,CASSDNRGDTQYF,TGTGCCAGCAGCGATAACAGGGGAGATACGCAGTATTTT
NA,TRBV5-4,NA,TRBJ1-6,CASSAGTLNSPLHF,TGTGCCAGCAGCGCCGGGACGCTCAATTCACCCCTCCACTTT
NA,TRBV29-1,TRBD1,TRBJ1-2,CSVHKGQDYGYTF,TGCAGCGTCCACAAGGGACAGGACTATGGCTACACCTTC
NA,TRBV14,TRBD1,TRBJ2-7,CASSPQTGGPYEQYF,TGTGCCAGCAGCCCCCAGACAGGGGGTCCCTACGAGCAGTACTTC
NA,TRBV5-8,NA,TRBJ2-1,CASSHTGKNEQFF,TGTGCCAGCAGCCACACTGGCAAGAATGAGCAGTTCTTC
NA,TRBV4-1,NA,TRBJ1-1,CASSDYENTEAFF,TGCGCCAGCAGCGACTACGAGAACACTGAAGCTTTCTTT
NA,TRBV7-9,NA,TRBJ2-2,CASSPRVWNTGELFF,TGTGCCAGCAGCCCCCGGGTTTGGAACACCGGGGAGCTGTTTTTT
NA,TRBV7-9,NA,TRBJ2-5,CASSSSFEETQYF,TGTGCCAGCAGCTCCAGCTTTGAAGAGACCCAGTACTTC
NA,TRBV7-9,TRBD2,TRBJ2-4,CASSLGAGGVAKNIQYF,TGTGCCAGCAGCTTAGGCGCGGGGGGCGTAGCCAAAAACATTCAGTACTTC
NA,TRBV6-1,NA,TRBJ1-2,CASSEAGRALYGYTF,TGTGCCAGCAGTGAAGCGGGAAGGGCCCTTTATGGCTACACCTTC
NA,TRBV19,TRBD2,TRBJ2-3,CASSRWTSGGGLTDTQYF,TGTGCCAGTAGTCGATGGACTAGCGGGGGGGGATTAACAGATACGCAGTATTTT
NA,TRBV5-1,TRBD2,TRBJ2-1,CASSSILTSGGTPFNEQFF,TGCGCCAGCAGCTCGATATTGACTAGCGGGGGGACCCCTTTCAATGAGCAGTTCTTC
NA,TRBV7-9,NA,TRBJ1-1,CASTLGPEAFF,TGTGCCAGCACTCTTGGGCCTGAAGCTTTCTTT
NA,TRBV9,NA,TRBJ1-1,CASSPTGGEHYTEAFF,TGTGCCAGCAGCCCTACCGGAGGGGAACATTACACTGAAGCTTTCTTT
NA,TRBV9,NA,TRBJ2-5,CASSVGAAGETQYF,TGTGCCAGCAGCGTAGGTGCTGCGGGGGAGACCCAGTACTTC
once,TRBV5-1,NA,TRBJ1-2,CASSSPGHPYGYTF,TGCGCCAGCAGCTCGCCGGGACACCCCTATGGCTACACCTTC
NA,TRBV7-9,NA,TRBJ2-3,CASSLDLDTQYF,TGTGCCAGCAGCTTAGACCTAGATACGCAGTATTTT
NA,TRBV6-1,NA,TRBJ1-5,CASSEVGARSNQPQHF,TGTGCCAGCAGTGAAGTGGGGGCCCGGAGCAATCAGCCCCAGCATTTT
NA,TRBV9,NA,TRBJ2-1,CASSVRAGEQFF,TGTGCCAGCAGCGTCCGGGCGGGGGAGCAGTTCTTC
NA,TRBV5-8,NA,TRBJ2-6,CAPRGYPGANVLTF,TGTGCTCCGAGAGGTTACCCTGGGGCCAACGTCCTGACTTTC
NA,TRBV11-2,TRBD1,TRBJ1-4,CASSFGQGTTNEKLFF,TGTGCCAGCAGCTTCGGACAGGGGACCACTAATGAAAAACTGTTTTTT
NA,TRBV13,TRBD1,TRBJ1-6,CASRQGGGASPLHF,TGTGCCAGTCGACAAGGGGGCGGGGCTTCACCCCTCCACTTT
NA,TRBV6-5,NA,TRBJ2-1,CASSSRDGDEQFF,TGTGCCAGCAGTTCAAGGGATGGCGATGAGCAGTTCTTC
NA,TRBV19,NA,TRBJ1-5,CASSIVGDGQPQHF,TGTGCCAGTAGTATAGTGGGGGATGGTCAGCCCCAGCATTTT
few,TRBV19,NA,TRBJ1-1,CASSIVDRRAEAFF,TGTGCCAGTAGTATAGTGGACAGAAGGGCTGAAGCTTTCTTT
NA,TRBV5-6,TRBD2,TRBJ2-2,CASSLGTSGDTGELFF,TGTGCCAGCAGCTTGGGGACTAGCGGGGATACCGGGGAGCTGTTTTTT
once,TRBV9,TRBD2,TRBJ2-7,CASSVGPSGSYEQYF,TGTGCCAGCAGCGTTGGGCCTAGCGGGAGTTACGAGCAGTACTTC
NA,TRBV7-3,NA,TRBJ1-1,CASSLTGGHGNTEAFF,TGTGCCAGCAGCTTAACGGGGGGACACGGGAACACTGAAGCTTTCTTT
NA,TRBV9,TRBD1,TRBJ1-4,CASSTTGWSEKLFF,TGTGCCAGCAGCACGACAGGGTGGAGTGAAAAACTGTTTTTT
NA,TRBV4-2,NA,TRBJ1-3,CASSQEITSGNTIYF,TGTGCCAGCAGCCAAGAGATAACCTCTGGAAACACCATATATTTT
NA,TRBV27,NA,TRBJ2-7,CASSPTQGQTSYEQYF,TGTGCCAGCAGTCCGACCCAGGGGCAAACCTCCTACGAGCAGTACTTC
NA,TRBV19,TRBD1,TRBJ1-5,CASSIGDRGSNQPQHF,TGTGCCAGTAGTATCGGAGACAGGGGAAGCAATCAGCCCCAGCATTTT
NA,TRBV6-1,NA,TRBJ2-3,CASSEAIAGTDTQYF,TGTGCCAGCAGTGAAGCAATAGCGGGCACAGATACGCAGTATTTT
NA,TRBV18,NA,TRBJ1-6,CASSPGQESPLHF,TGTGCCAGCTCACCTGGGCAGGAATCACCCCTCCACTTT
NA,TRBV7-8,TRBD1,TRBJ1-1,CASSLVDRVVTEAFF,TGTGCCAGCAGCTTAGTAGACAGGGTCGTCACTGAAGCTTTCTTT